These 21 T cell receptor beta chains were sequenced from one sample in a study of T cells in Graves' hyperthyroidism and ophthalmopathy. The investigators amplified TCR beta CDR3 regions from RNA transcripts. First-round RT-PCR with HTBI primers amplified the TCR CDR3 region. TCRdb called the multiplex PCR reads again in MiXCR, with one record for every CDR3 protein. The sample holds hundreds of thousands of distinct CDR3 sequences, around 46% seen once. Sequencing was carried out using peripheral blood or thyroid tissue (not recorded which). Receptor source: a woman younger than 35 with Graves' hyperthyroidism.

The gene calls are TRBV29-1 and TRBJ1-2, with D unresolved. The germline V gene encodes CDR1 SQVTM and CDR2 ANQGSEA. Trimming cost V 8 bases and J 3 bases, with 19 bases left between them. CDR3 size: 14 residues. The DNA for the CDR3 is TGCAGCTCACCGGCGCAGGATGTTGACTATGGCTACACCTTC. This sequence encodes CSSPAQDVDYGYTF.

The chain is built from TRBV29-1 and TRBJ1-2; D remains ambiguous. Germline assignment: CDR1 SQVTM and CDR2 ANQGSEA. Trimming cost V 6 bases and J 7 bases, with 15 bases left between them. The CDR3 loop spans 12 amino acids. CDR3: CSVVAGGPGYTF. CDR3 DNA: TGCAGCGTGGTAGCGGGAGGGCCTGGCTACACCTTC.

This clonotype was seen a handful of times. The rearrangement uses TRBV6-2 or TRBV6-3 and TRBJ1-2, with TRBD1 as a possible D gene (5 bases). The CDR3 has 13 residues. Between the trimmed V and J ends, which lost 6 bases and 4 bases, there was a span of 12 bases. Germline-derived CDR1 and CDR2 are MNHEY and SVGEGT. The CDR3 region has the DNA TGTGCCAGCAGACTCGGGACGCCCTATGGCTACACCTTC. It specifies CASRLGTPYGYTF.

This chain uses TRBV7-6 with TRBJ2-2; TRBD1 matches 9 bases. Germline V gene data show CDR1 as SGHVS and CDR2 as FNYEAQ. This CDR3 has 15 residues. With 5 bases clipped from V and 5 bases from J, the junction kept 6 bases outside the gene matches. In DNA form, the CDR3 reads TGTGCCAGCAGCCTCCGGGACAGGGTTACCGGGGAGCTGTTTTTT. This sequence encodes CASSLRDRVTGELFF.

The table lists this clonotype with a count of one. In DNA, the CDR3 is TGTGCCACCAGCAGAAGATCCGGGTCGGAAAATTCACCCCTCCACTTT. Translating gives CATSRRSGSENSPLHF. The chain carries TRBV15 and TRBJ1-6; D is undetermined. The V gene lost 2 bases and the J gene lost 7 bases, with 15 bases spanning the gap. This CDR3 has 16 residues. Germline values: CDR1 LNHNV, CDR2 YYDKDF (reference sequence).

This chain links TRBV29-1 with TRBJ2-7; the D gene could be TRBD1 or TRBD2 (6 bases each). This CDR3 has 11 residues. CDR1 and CDR2 (germline): SQVTM, ANQGSEA. V lost 8 bases and J 9 bases, leaving 17 bases between the germline ends. The CDR3 sequence is CSSSARGGQYF. DNA of the CDR3: TGCAGCTCTTCTGCCAGGGGAGGGCAGTACTTC.

V usage is TRBV2 and J usage is TRBJ2-5; TRBD1 matches at 9 bases. After removal of 6 bases from V and 1 base from J, the junction contained 12 bases not matched to a gene. The V gene's germline CDR1 is SNHLY and CDR2 FYNNEI. CDR3 length: 17 amino acids. Here the CDR3 DNA reads TGTGCCAGCAGAGGCCTTCCGGGACAGGGTGCCCAAGAGACCCAGTACTTC. It translates to CASRGLPGQGAQETQYF. Full variable domain (missing parts from reference TRBV2 and TRBJ2-5): EPEVTQTPSHQVTQMGQEVILRCVPISNHLYFYWYRQILGQKVEFLVSFYNNEISEKSEIFDDQFSVERPDGSNFTLKIRSTKLEDSAMYFCASRGLPGQGAQETQYFGPGTRLLVL.

The rearrangement joins TRBV20-1 to TRBJ2-7; D remains ambiguous. Germline-derived CDR1 and CDR2 are DFQATT and SNEGSKA (reference sequence). Trimming shortened V by 0 bases and J by 3 bases, and 12 bases separated the two germline ends. The CDR3 runs to 14 residues. CDR3 nucleotide sequence: TGCAGTGCTAGAGATATAGCAGGAGACTACGAGCAGTACTTC. It specifies CSARDIAGDYEQYF.

This chain uses TRBV29-1 with TRBJ1-3; 8 bases line up with TRBD1. The CDR3 has 14 residues. V lost 7 bases, J lost 0 bases, and 5 bases stayed unmatched. Germline values: CDR1 SQVTM, CDR2 ANQGSEA. In DNA form, the CDR3 reads TGCAGCGCCGGACAGGGTAACTCTGGAAACACCATATATTTT. Translation gives CSAGQGNSGNTIYF. Drawing the rest from reference TRBV29-1 and TRBJ1-3, the complete variable domain is SAVISQKPSRDICQRGTSLTIQCQVDSQVTMMFWYRQQPGQSLTLIATANQGSEATYESGFVIDKFPISRPNLTFSTLTVSNMSPEDSSIYLCSAGQGNSGNTIYFGEGSWLTVV.

This clonotype was seen only once. The rearrangement joins TRBV15 to TRBJ2-2; D call uncertain. Trimming left V 4 bases short and J 0 bases short, with 15 bases between. CDR1 and CDR2 (germline): LNHNV, YYDKDF (reference sequence). The CDR3 has 17 amino acids. The CDR3 DNA follows: TGTGCCACCAGCACACCCACGTATCCTGCGAACACCGGGGAGCTGTTTTTT. Translating it yields CATSTPTYPANTGELFF.

With regard to this clonotype: A much bigger clone sits one base away, suggesting this may be a read error. The V gene is TRBV7-2, the J gene TRBJ1-5; D is ambiguous. Trimming cost V 10 bases and J 3 bases, with 13 bases left between them. Germline-derived CDR1 and CDR2 are SGHTA and FQGNSA. The CDR3 contains 13 residues. The CDR3 region is CAISGPNNQPQHF. The CDR3 coding sequence is TGTGCCATCAGTGGGCCGAACAATCAGCCCCAGCATTTT.

This clonotype has a single count. Just one base apart from a much larger clone, this may be a read error. The chain is built from TRBV20-1 and TRBJ2-6, with TRBD1 matching over 7 bases. The junction had 1 base not matched to a gene; V was cut back by 6 bases and J by 2 bases. The CDR3 loop spans 13 amino acids. Germline CDR1 reads DFQATT; CDR2 reads SNEGSKA (reference sequence). The CDR3 region has the DNA TGCAGTGCAGACAGGGCTGGGGCCAACGTCCTGACTTTC. Protein sequence: CSADRAGANVLTF.

Notes on this clonotype: This could be a read error, since a much larger clone is one nucleotide away. The chain combines TRBV20-1 with TRBJ1-4; tentative D call: TRBD1 (6 bases). Trimming pared 0 bases from V and 0 bases from J, leaving 11 bases between. The CDR3 totals 16 residues. Germline values: CDR1 DFQATT, CDR2 SNEGSKA (reference sequence). The CDR3 coding sequence is TGCAGTGCTAGAGAGCGGACAGTCTCAACTAATGAAAAACTGTTTTTT. Translating gives CSARERTVSTNEKLFF.

This clonotype occurred many times. The chain joins TRBV12-3 or TRBV12-4 to TRBJ1-6, with 7 positions matching TRBD1. This CDR3 has 14 residues. V was pared by 6 bases and J by 5 bases, with 4 bases of the junction left unmatched. The CDR3 bases are TGTGCCAGCAGCTGGACAGGTGATAATTCACCCCTCCACTTT. This gives the protein CASSWTGDNSPLHF.

This clonotype was counted between two and nine times. The V and J genes are TRBV6-6 and TRBJ1-6; D gene uncertain. Trimming pared 2 bases from V and 9 bases from J, leaving 17 bases between. Per germline, CDR1 MNHNY and CDR2 SVGAGI (reference sequence). CDR3 size: 16 residues. The CDR3 here is CASSYIRGELGSPLHF. CDR3 DNA: TGTGCCAGCAGTTACATCCGGGGAGAACTTGGTTCACCCCTCCACTTT.

A note on this clonotype: The CDR3 does not end in the conserved phenylalanine or tryptophan, so this is likely a read error. CDR3 protein: CASSLKGTAYGYTL. CDR3 nucleotides: TGTGCCAGCAGCTTAAAGGGGACAGCCTATGGCTACACCTTA. The chain combines TRBV13 with TRBJ1-2; 7 bases line up with TRBD1. The CDR3 runs 14 residues. The junction had 4 bases not matched to a gene; V was cut back by 2 bases and J by 4 bases. Germline V gene lookup returns CDR1 PRHDT and CDR2 FYEKMQ (reference sequence).

Here the CDR3 DNA reads TGTGCCACCAGTGAGGGGGTAGGCTATGGCTACACCTTC. It codes for CATSEGVGYGYTF. J is TRBJ1-2 and V is TRBV24-1; D might be TRBD1 (5 bases). This CDR3 region has 13 residues. The germline V gene has CDR1 KGHDR and CDR2 SFDVKD. Trimming took 4 bases from V and 4 from J, leaving 9 bases between them.

The DNA for the CDR3 is TGCAGCGTGGAAACCAGGGGTCCCCAGTACTTC. Its translation: CSVETRGPQYF. J is TRBJ2-5 and V is TRBV29-1, with D possibly TRBD1 on 6 matching bases. Germline CDR1 reads SQVTM; CDR2 reads ANQGSEA. V lost 6 bases, J lost 9 bases, and 14 bases lay in between. The CDR3 sequence is 11 residues long.

The chain recombines TRBV2 with TRBJ2-2; a possible D gene is TRBD2 (5 bases). This CDR3 spans 16 amino acids. Trimming stripped 4 bases from V and 2 bases from J, with 14 bases between. Germline values: CDR1 SNHLY, CDR2 FYNNEI. The CDR3 DNA reads TGTGCCAGCAGTGCCGCCCGACTACCTAACACCGGGGAGCTGTTTTTT. Translating it yields CASSAARLPNTGELFF.

The CDR3 DNA reads as TGCAGCGTTGGTGGCGGGACGGGGCACTCTTCCGGGGAGACCCAGTACTTC. Translating it yields CSVGGGTGHSSGETQYF. The V and J genes are TRBV29-1 and TRBJ2-5; maybe TRBD2 (6 bases). This CDR3 has 17 residues. The germline gives CDR1 SQVTM, CDR2 ANQGSEA. The V gene lost 4 bases and the J gene lost 5 bases, with 26 bases spanning the gap.

This chain joins TRBV19 and TRBJ1-2; no reliable D call. This CDR3 comprises 13 residues. From germline, CDR1 is LNHDA and CDR2 SQIVND (reference sequence). Trimming cost V 4 bases and J 4 bases, with 10 bases left between them. The CDR3: CASSNLDVYGYTF. DNA for the CDR3: TGTGCCAGTAGTAACCTGGACGTCTATGGCTACACCTTC.